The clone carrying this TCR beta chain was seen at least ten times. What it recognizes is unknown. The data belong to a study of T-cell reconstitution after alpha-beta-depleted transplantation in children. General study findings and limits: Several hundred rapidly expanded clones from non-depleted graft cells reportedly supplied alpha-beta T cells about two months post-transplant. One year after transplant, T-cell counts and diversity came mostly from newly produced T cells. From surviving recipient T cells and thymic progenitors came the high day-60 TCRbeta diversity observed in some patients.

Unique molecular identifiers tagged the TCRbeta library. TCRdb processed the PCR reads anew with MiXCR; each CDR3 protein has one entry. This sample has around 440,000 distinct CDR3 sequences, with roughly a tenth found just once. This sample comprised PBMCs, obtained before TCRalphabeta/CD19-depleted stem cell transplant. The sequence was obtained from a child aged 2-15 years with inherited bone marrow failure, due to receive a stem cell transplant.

CDR3 sequence (DNA): TGTGCCAGCAGCTACCGACGGTCCCTCGTTGGGGACATTCAGTACTTC. It encodes CASSYRRSLVGDIQYF. This rearrangement joins TRBV12-3 or TRBV12-4 to TRBJ2-4; no definite D call. V shed 6 bases and J shed 8 bases, with 23 bases lying between them. CDR3 size: 16 residues.